This is a list of T cell receptor beta chains from one sample in a study of blood T cells in healthy people across ages. TCRdb reprocessed the 5' RACE reads with MiXCR, giving one entry per CDR3 protein. The sample consists of 700,000 to 900,000 distinct CDR3 sequences, roughly 26% of them appearing once. The same sample was also studied in work on T cells of mothers and their children.

Sequenced sample: blood. All receptors derive from a boy aged 5-17 years in good health. Both conserved end residues are part of each CDR3. D genes are given only for firm matches. Expanded clones are given a class, and other clones once, few, many or no size at all.

CDR3 length,clone size,D gene,V gene,J gene,CDR3 protein,CDR3 DNA
15,NA,NA,TRBV20-1,TRBJ2-5,CSARIPGGLQETQYF,TGCAGTGCTAGAATTCCCGGGGGGCTACAAGAGACCCAGTACTTC
12,NA,NA,TRBV4-1,TRBJ1-2,CASSREADGYTF,TGCGCCAGCAGCCGGGAAGCGGATGGCTACACCTTC
17,NA,NA,TRBV27,TRBJ2-3,CASSSRTPKFLTDTQYF,TGTGCCAGCAGTTCGAGGACGCCAAAATTTCTTACAGATACGCAGTATTTT
13,many,NA,TRBV12-3/TRBV12-4,TRBJ2-1,CASSGRDSPEQFF,TGTGCCAGCAGTGGGAGGGACAGTCCGGAGCAGTTCTTC
15,NA,NA,TRBV28,TRBJ1-1,CASSWGPGLSTEAFF,TGTGCCAGCAGCTGGGGCCCGGGCCTAAGCACTGAAGCTTTCTTT
15,NA,TRBD2,TRBV12-3/TRBV12-4,TRBJ2-3,CASAGRGSSTDTQYF,TGTGCCAGCGCTGGGAGGGGATCTAGCACAGATACGCAGTATTTT
16,NA,TRBD1,TRBV7-3,TRBJ2-5,CASSRSGQGPAETQYF,TGTGCCAGCAGTCGCTCGGGACAGGGACCAGCGGAGACCCAGTACTTC
14,NA,NA,TRBV18,TRBJ2-5,CASSPKGLQETRYF,TGTGCCAGCTCACCAAAAGGGCTACAAGAGACCCGGTACTTC
15,NA,NA,TRBV6-6,TRBJ1-6,CASSDPFGGNSPLHF,TGTGCCAGCAGTGATCCCTTTGGGGGTAATTCACCCCTCCACTTT
16,NA,NA,TRBV7-9,TRBJ1-1,CASSLQDRVGRAEAFF,TGTGCCAGCAGCCTCCAGGACCGCGTAGGTAGGGCTGAAGCTTTCTTT
17,NA,TRBD1,TRBV5-1,TRBJ2-5,CASSSPRQGITQETQYF,TGCGCCAGCAGCTCCCCGAGACAGGGGATTACCCAAGAGACCCAGTACTTC
15,few,TRBD1,TRBV29-1,TRBJ2-7,CSVEVRDSNSYEQYF,TGCAGCGTTGAAGTGAGGGACAGCAACTCCTACGAGCAGTACTTC
12,few,NA,TRBV7-9,TRBJ2-5,CASSLYEETQYF,TGTGCCAGCAGCTTATACGAAGAGACCCAGTACTTC
16,few,NA,TRBV9,TRBJ2-2,CASSVAGFANTGELFF,TGTGCCAGCAGCGTAGCGGGGTTCGCGAACACCGGGGAGCTGTTTTTT
14,few,TRBD1,TRBV11-2,TRBJ2-7,CASSPRTGSNEQYF,TGTGCCAGCAGCCCCCGGACAGGGTCCAACGAGCAGTACTTC
17,NA,TRBD2,TRBV11-2,TRBJ2-5,CASRETGGLAGLETQYF,TGTGCCAGCAGGGAAACGGGCGGACTAGCGGGGTTAGAGACCCAGTACTTC
15,few,NA,TRBV7-8,TRBJ2-7,CASSWGWAGQYEQYF,TGTGCCAGCAGCTGGGGCTGGGCAGGGCAGTACGAGCAGTACTTC
16,few,NA,TRBV4-1,TRBJ2-7,CASSQESREGSYEQYF,TGCGCCAGCAGCCAGGAGAGCAGGGAAGGATCCTACGAGCAGTACTTC
17,few,NA,TRBV7-9,TRBJ2-7,CASSPEIGRASSYEQYF,TGTGCCAGCAGCCCCGAGATAGGACGGGCCAGCTCCTACGAGCAGTACTTC
15,NA,TRBD1,TRBV5-1,TRBJ2-7,CASSSDREGVYEQYF,TGCGCCAGCAGCAGCGACAGGGAAGGTGTATACGAGCAGTACTTC
14,NA,NA,TRBV2,TRBJ2-3,CASMKDQPTDTQYF,TGTGCCAGCATGAAGGACCAACCCACGGATACGCAGTATTTT
11,NA,NA,TRBV5-6,TRBJ1-1,CASSLQGYTFF,TGTGCCAGCAGCTTACAGGGATATACTTTCTTT
15,few,NA,TRBV5-4,TRBJ2-5,CASSLGQGIRETQYF,TGTGCCAGCAGCTTGGGGCAGGGGATAAGAGAGACCCAGTACTTC
15,NA,NA,TRBV27,TRBJ2-7,CASSLTGTETYEQYF,TGTGCCAGCAGTTTAACCGGGACTGAGACCTACGAGCAGTACTTC
17,NA,TRBD2,TRBV6-6,TRBJ2-3,CASSYSSGGRPTDTQYF,TGTGCCAGCAGTTACTCTAGCGGGGGGCGACCCACAGATACGCAGTATTTT